This TCR beta chain is drawn from a study of identical twins (dated by TCRdb to the mid-2010s). Background for the entire study: To test whether fetal clonotypes persist, this study deep-sequenced TCR alpha and beta repertoires from monozygotic twins, from unrelated adults of various ages, and from cord blood. To rule out contamination, replicate twin experiments were performed at different times with different library preparation protocols. What the authors observed across the whole study: In beta out-of-frame sequences, excess twin sharing was weaker, because having fewer shared sequences lowered the signal-to-noise ratio. Recombination models systematically underestimated out-of-frame TCR alpha sharing in monozygotic twins but agreed with sharing between unrelated individuals. Compared with coincidental sharing between unrelated individuals, out-of-frame TCR alpha sequences shared between twins showed an excess of sequences with low generation probability. Because the same donors could not be followed over many years, the conclusions relied on cross-sectional statistical analysis. Zero-insertion analyses could be partly confounded by invariant T cells such as MAIT and iNKT, though diverse VJ usage argued against such confounding for most clonotypes. Abundant cord blood beta clonotypes had fewer insertions, young adult naive repertoires showed a similar but weaker trend, and memory repertoires showed no such trend.

Preparation of the library involved 5' RACE. TCRdb shows the sequencer as Illumina HiSeq 2000. A universal primer binding site was added through template switching, and the final cDNA carried a unique molecular identifier so that TCR cDNA molecules could be counted accurately. Specific primers in the conserved constant-segment region were used to synthesize first-strand cDNA for the TCR alpha and beta chains. Each cDNA library was double barcoded, with a SMART-Mk sample barcode plus Illumina barcodes, to control for contamination. TruSeq adapter sequences, together with Illumina sample barcodes, were added in two successive PCR steps. The TCR alpha and beta cDNA libraries were sequenced on the Illumina HiSeq platform using custom primers. Turning to the authors' computational methods: MiGEC was used to process raw reads and extract unique molecular identifiers, and MiXCR was used to find CDR3 positions. Recombination models were inferred per individual with the repgenHMM and IGoR tools using an EM algorithm. Shared clonotype analysis was performed with the tcR package in R, normalizing sharing by the product of cloneset sizes. To study raw recombination free of thymic and clonal selection effects, out-of-frame nonproductive sequences were analyzed. Clones were called with MiXCR by TCRdb after fastp trimmed the public reads at Q25, and only in-frame beta chains were retained. Duplicate CDR3 protein sequences are folded into a single record with the most common DNA and genes. TCRdb, not the authors, supplied the V and J calls. For this sample the table gives 130,000 to 150,000 distinct CDR3 sequences, of which roughly 3.2% were detected only once. More than 6.5% of the sample is held by the ten biggest clonotypes.

This clonotype came up many times. Its binding antigen is unknown. It has no much larger one-base neighbor in the sample; base qualities were not kept. At the junction V is shortened by 3 bases and J by 2 bases, with 10 bases in between. From the cysteine up to the phenylalanine, the CDR3 has a length of 15 residues. Only CDR3 DNA remains: 45 bases, in frame from the first base. Taken from the germline V gene, the CDR1 and CDR2 loops are KGHSH and LQKENI. Every donor in the study was a healthy Caucasian. Miltenyi CD45RO+ enrichment and human naive T-cell isolation kits were used to isolate memory (CD45RO+) and naive T cells from PBMC.

Sequencing was done on a sample of memory T cells sorted from blood. The sample's cell subset or site, from its label and the paper: CD45RO+ enriched T cells. The source is a man between 18 and 29 years old in good health. The rearrangement joined TRBV18 to TRBJ2-2; no confident D gene assignment can be made. The nucleotide sequence is given as TGTGCCAGCTCACCGTTCGGAGTCAACACCGGGGAGCTGTTTTTT. It codes for CASSPFGVNTGELFF.